Here is one T cell receptor (beta chain) with its context. Its cognate antigen is unknown. The assay used was immunoSEQ (version v3.0), run at survey level. Here immunoSEQ multiplex PCR was the method, and the copy in TCRdb shows in-frame clones only, minus some. The sample records roughly 30,000 clones, around 93% being singletons. The data originate from a study of long-term antiretroviral therapy in people with HIV. For the study at large: The earliest samples came about a decade before the 2015 immediate-ART recommendation. Study-wide results and caveats: Researchers lacked any data on ART adherence, viral resistance or therapy changes. HIV repertoires spanned narrower CDR3 length ranges than controls.

Trimming took off 3 bases at V and 5 bases at J, with 13 bases between the two ends. Germline CDR1 and CDR2: SGDLS and YYNGEE. This CDR3 region has 14 residues. Samples held about 0.9-11 million cryopreserved PBMC, and DNA extraction followed. This chain joins TRBV9 and TRBJ2-3, with TRBD1 as a possible D gene (6 bases). The material sequenced was unsorted PBMCs, taken 5.3 years after starting antiretroviral therapy. This clonotype originated in a man in his fifties with HIV. The DNA of the CDR3 is TGTGCCAGCAGCGCCCGACAGGCGATAGATACGCAGTATTTT. Amino acid sequence: CASSARQAIDTQYF.